Judged by abundance, the clone carrying this T cell receptor (beta chain) is medium-sized. The antigen is undetermined. This record comes from a study of T cell responses to AZD1222 COVID-19 vaccine. General study findings and limits: Possibly, clonal diversity was underestimated; donors were largely white British and included more females.

Produced via immunoSEQ multiplex PCR; TCRdb's table is partial and in-frame only. The sample records 100,000 to 150,000 clones, over 75% being singletons. This TCR derives from an adult in good health. The material sequenced was peripheral blood, taken on day 0 of AZD1222 vaccination.

CDR3 DNA sequence: TGTGCCAGCTCCGACAAGTATAGCAATCAGCCCCAGCATTTT. Amino acids: CASSDKYSNQPQHF. This sequence joins TRBV7-8 and TRBJ1-5; D unresolved. Germline CDR1 reads SGHVS; CDR2 reads FQNEAQ. This CDR3 comprises 14 residues. V was cut by 8 bases and J by 0 bases, with 11 bases left in between.